The 24 T cell receptor beta chains in this list originate from one sample, sequenced in a study of monozygotic twins with inflammatory bowel disease. TCRdb re-called the 5' RACE reads, yielding one record per CDR3 amino acid sequence without DNA. The table lists 400,000 to 500,000 distinct CDR3 sequences, with more than 2% in the top ten. Sample: blood. These receptors all stem from a human donor with ulcerative colitis or Crohn's disease, or a healthy co-twin of an affected twin (not recorded which).

The chain recombines TRBV9 with TRBJ2-7; TCRdb gives TRBD1 as the D gene, but with no DNA this cannot be confirmed. The CDR3 spans 15 residues. Germline assignment: CDR1 SGDLS and CDR2 YYNGEE. The CDR3 region is CASSVGTVSIYEQYF.

The chain joins TRBV10-2 to TRBJ2-5; lacking DNA, the TRBD2 call made by TCRdb goes unchecked. Germline V gene lookup returns CDR1 WSHSY and CDR2 SAAADI. This CDR3 region has 15 residues. CDR3 in amino acids: CASSDRLAGQETQYF.

The genes are TRBV5-1 and TRBJ2-7; the D call from TCRdb, TRBD2, cannot be confirmed without DNA. This CDR3 is 18 amino acids long. Germline assignment: CDR1 SGHRS and CDR2 YFSETQ. This CDR3 reads CASSPRGLAGGKSYEQYF.

The J gene is TRBJ1-5, the V gene TRBV12-3 or TRBV12-4. This CDR3 is 14 amino acids long. This CDR3 reads CASSFGRTNQPQHF.

The rearrangement joins TRBV20-1 to TRBJ1-1. CDR3 length: 15 amino acids. CDR1 and CDR2 (germline): DFQATT, SNEGSKA (reference sequence). The CDR3 spells CSARDLWRDGTEAFF.

The chain combines TRBV5-1 with TRBJ2-1; the D gene TCRdb calls, TRBD1, cannot be checked with no DNA. Germline values: CDR1 SGHRS, CDR2 YFSETQ. The CDR3 length is 16 residues. Here the CDR3 reads CASSLVGRGSYNEQFF.

The rearrangement joins TRBV7-2 to TRBJ1-6; checking the TCRdb D call of TRBD1 is not possible without DNA. The CDR3 loop spans 15 amino acids. Germline V CDR1 and CDR2: SGHTA, FQGNSA. This CDR3 is CASSLAGQGQSPLHF.

The chain couples TRBV20-1 to TRBJ2-3; with no DNA, the TCRdb D assignment of TRBD2 cannot be verified. CDR3 size: 13 residues. Per germline, CDR1 DFQATT and CDR2 SNEGSKA (reference sequence). The CDR3 is CSARVAGGGTQYF.

This chain links TRBV6-4 with TRBJ1-1; absent DNA, TCRdb's TRBD1 call cannot be checked. The CDR3 is 15 amino acids. Germline CDR1 reads MRHNA; CDR2 reads SNTAGT. Here the CDR3 reads CASRGTGRWNTEAFF.

The chain combines TRBV7-3 with TRBJ2-4; the TRBD1 assignment by TCRdb is unverifiable without DNA. Germline-derived CDR1 and CDR2 are SGHTA and FQGTGA. There are 13 residues in the CDR3. CDR3 residues: CASSPRPGNIQYF.

The chain combines TRBV5-1 with TRBJ2-7; the TCRdb D gene call, TRBD2, has no DNA to confirm it. The CDR3 spans 18 residues. Germline assignment: CDR1 SGHRS and CDR2 YFSETQ. This CDR3 is CASSGGLAGTPISYEQYF.

The V and J genes are TRBV5-4 and TRBJ2-5; TCRdb picks TRBD1, but there is no DNA to check that call. Germline CDR1 and CDR2: SGHNT and YYREEE (reference sequence). This CDR3 spans 16 amino acids. The CDR3 reads CASSLGQGQTPETQYF.

The chain has TRBV27 and TRBJ1-1; TCRdb's D gene call, TRBD1, goes unchecked for lack of DNA. CDR1 MNHEY and CDR2 SMNVEV come from the germline V gene (reference sequence). The CDR3 covers 15 residues. The CDR3 spells CASRGGRGQDTEAFF.

V and J are TRBV7-2 and TRBJ1-1. Looked up from germline, CDR1 is SGHTA and CDR2 is FQGNSA. The CDR3 runs 14 residues. CDR3 protein: CASSLGGKWTEAFF. The full variable domain, with the rest looked up from reference TRBV7-2 and TRBJ1-1, is GAGVSQSPSNKVTEKGKDVELRCDPISGHTALYWYRQSLGQGLEFLIYFQGNSAPDKSGLPSDRFSAERTGGSVSTLTIQRTQQEDSAVYLCASSLGGKWTEAFFGQGTRLTVV.

This rearrangement joins TRBV11-1 to TRBJ2-3; absent DNA, TCRdb's TRBD2 call cannot be checked. Germline CDR1 is SGHAT and CDR2 is FQDESV (reference sequence). The CDR3 length is 18 residues. CDR3 sequence: CASSLRLAGGEITDTQYF.

V is TRBV6-2 or TRBV6-3 and J is TRBJ1-5; no DNA is available, so the TRBD1 call from TCRdb remains unchecked. The CDR3 covers 15 residues. Germline CDR1 MNHEY, CDR2 SVGEGT. This CDR3 reads CASTQGDSLGQPQHF.

This rearrangement joins TRBV25-1 to TRBJ2-7; TCRdb proposes TRBD1, but this gene call is untestable without DNA. The CDR3 spans 15 residues. The germline V gene encodes CDR1 MGHDK and CDR2 SYGVNS. The CDR3 is CASSLGTAGPYEQYF.

The chain is built from TRBV7-2 and TRBJ1-2. CDR1 is SGHTA and CDR2 is FQGNSA in the germline V gene. This CDR3 spans 16 amino acids. The CDR3 sequence: CASSLEGSATLYGYTF.

The chain uses TRBV3-1 and TRBJ2-2; TCRdb selects TRBD2, and the lack of DNA leaves this call unchecked. Germline V lookup: CDR1 LGHDT, CDR2 YNNKEL (reference sequence). The CDR3 is 14 residues long. Here the CDR3 reads CASSPKGRVGELFF.

The V gene is TRBV7-9, the J gene TRBJ2-2. The CDR3 sequence is 14 residues long. Germline loops: CDR1 SEHNR, CDR2 FQNEAQ (reference sequence). The CDR3 sequence is CTSSLERNTGELFF.

The chain uses TRBV5-1 and TRBJ2-1; TCRdb's D gene call, TRBD2, goes unchecked for lack of DNA. The CDR3 totals 13 residues. In germline, CDR1 is SGHRS, CDR2 YFSETQ. The CDR3 protein is CASSLREGNEQFF.

The V call is TRBV4-1, the J call TRBJ2-1; lacking DNA, the TRBD2 call made by TCRdb goes unchecked. The CDR3 covers 18 residues. Germline values: CDR1 MGHRA, CDR2 YSYEKL. The CDR3 is CASSQARLASSSYNEQFF.

J is TRBJ2-5 and V is TRBV7-9; the TRBD2 assignment by TCRdb is unverifiable without DNA. The CDR3 has 16 residues. Germline values: CDR1 SEHNR, CDR2 FQNEAQ (reference sequence). CDR3 protein: CASSARLAVVAETQYF.

V usage is TRBV7-9 and J usage is TRBJ1-2; without DNA, the TCRdb call of TRBD1 cannot be checked. CDR3 length: 14 amino acids. Germline-derived CDR1 and CDR2 are SEHNR and FQNEAQ (reference sequence). Here the CDR3 reads CASSSSGGNYGYTF.